Only a few counts were recorded for the clone carrying this T cell receptor (beta chain). The antigen is undetermined. Sorted-subset replicate PCR reactions contained roughly 190 ng DNA, corresponding to about 30,000 T cell genomes. Here immunoSEQ multiplex PCR was the method, and the copy in TCRdb shows in-frame clones only, minus some. The table lists about 990,000 clones, around 78% of them singletons. The data originate from a study of shared clonotypes between healthy human individuals. The V gene lost 6 bases and the J gene lost 8 bases, with 19 bases spanning the gap. Germline V gives CDR1 SGHTA, CDR2 FQGNSA. CDR3 length: 14 amino acids. Study-wide results and caveats: Rarefaction revealed incomplete sorted-subset sequencing despite large depth. Relative to clonotypes present in all four donors, those not shared had lower generation probabilities.

The chain has TRBV7-2 and TRBJ1-1; possibly TRBD1 for D (5 bases). The sample consisted of memory CD4+ T cells from PBMCs. Subset defined: CD45RA-negative fraction. The origin of this receptor is a man younger than 30 in good health. Some clones in this sample may be carry-over from other donors' samples. The DNA of the CDR3 is TGTGCCAGCAGGCGACCCGTCGGGGCCAGGGAAGCTTTCTTT. This encodes CASRRPVGAREAFF.